This T cell receptor (beta chain) was obtained from a study of beta chain features in type 1 diabetes. The study reverse transcribed the entire isolated RNA, so it sequenced expressed TCRB transcripts. Clones were sequenced by immunoSEQ multiplex PCR, and TCRdb holds only the in-frame ones, with some missing. Among hundreds of thousands of clones listed, roughly 15% were seen once. Germline V gene sequence: CDR1 KGHSH, CDR2 LQKENI. This CDR3 has 16 amino acids. V lost 5 bases to trimming and J lost 0 bases; unmatched junction nucleotides: 10. Sequencing input: naive CD4+ T cells from blood. The receptor comes from a man younger than 35 in good health. J is TRBJ2-7 and V is TRBV18, with 7 bases lining up with TRBD1. The CDR3 DNA reads TGTGCCAGCTCAACTACCATGACAGGGAGCTCCTACGAGCAGTACTTC. Amino acid sequence: CASSTTMTGSSYEQYF.